These 10 T cell receptor beta chains came from one sample sequenced in a study of blood T cell repertoires in COVID-19. Measured with immunoSEQ multiplex PCR; TCRdb has only the in-frame clones, and not every one. This table holds under 75,000 clones, roughly nine tenths found once. The sequencing sample was made of peripheral blood. The receptors were sampled from a man aged 50-59 years with active COVID-19.

This rearrangement joins TRBV5-1 to TRBJ1-4; D is uncertain. V lost 3 bases to trimming and J lost 5 bases, with 11 bases between them. CDR1 is SGHRS, CDR2 YFSETQ, per germline. The CDR3 loop spans 14 amino acids. The CDR3 DNA sequence: TGCGCCAGCAGCTCGAGAGGCGTCAATGAAAAACTGTTTTTT. It codes for CASSSRGVNEKLFF.

The chain joins TRBV6-1 to TRBJ1-2; D unclear. This CDR3 spans 18 amino acids. Germline lookup yields CDR1 MNHNS and CDR2 SASEGT. Trimming took 3 bases from V and 1 from J, leaving 21 bases between them. The CDR3 sequence is CASSDTRTTLGYNYGYTF. For the CDR3, the DNA is TGTGCCAGCAGTGATACACGCACAACCCTAGGCTATAACTATGGCTACACCTTC.

The CDR3 bases are TGTGCCAGCAGCCAAGCGCGGACTGAAGCTTTCTTT. It yields the protein CASSQARTEAFF. The V and J genes are TRBV3-1 (or the pseudogene TRBV3-2) and TRBJ1-1; no reliable D call. V was cut by 1 base and J by 5 bases, with 5 bases left in between. The CDR3 consists of 12 residues. CDR1 LGHDT and CDR2 YNNKEL come from the germline V gene (reference sequence).

The V call is TRBV5-5, the J call TRBJ2-7; 7 nucleotides match TRBD2. Germline V CDR1 and CDR2: SGHKS, YYEKEE (reference sequence). The CDR3 extends over 13 amino acids. The trim removed 7 bases at V and 2 bases at J, leaving 6 bases unmatched. CDR3 coding DNA: TGTGCCAGCTCATGGGGGGGAACCTACGAGCAGTACTTC. Translated: CASSWGGTYEQYF.

The chain has TRBV3-1 (or the pseudogene TRBV3-2) and TRBJ1-1, with D perhaps TRBD1 (5 bases). From germline, CDR1 is LGHDT and CDR2 YNNKEL (reference sequence). Between the trimmed V and J ends, which lost 2 bases and 4 bases, there was a span of 8 bases. The CDR3 consists of 13 residues. CDR3 in amino acids: CASSQQGSTEAFF. In DNA form, the CDR3 reads TGTGCCAGCAGCCAACAGGGTTCCACTGAAGCTTTCTTT.

As to this clone: Because the CDR3's place on the DNA is in doubt, the DNA is left out and the CDR3 is given as listed by TCRdb. V and J are TRBV12-2 and TRBJ2-2; TRBD2 is taken as the D call from the table, unchecked against the DNA. TRBV12-2 is noted as a pseudogene. The CDR3 is 14 residues long, counting both termini. CDR3: CASRIQLRAGELFF.

This clone was recorded once. The chain uses TRBV5-5 and TRBJ2-7, with D unresolved. Between the trimmed V and J ends, which lost 2 bases and 2 bases, there was a span of 11 bases. There are 14 residues in the CDR3. Germline CDR1 and CDR2: SGHKS and YYEKEE (reference sequence). The CDR3 DNA follows: TGTGCCAGCAGCTTCCAGATACAAACCTACGAGCAGTACTTC. Translating it yields CASSFQIQTYEQYF.

The V gene is TRBV12-3 or TRBV12-4, the J gene TRBJ2-5; D is possibly TRBD1 (5 bases). Trimming pared 5 bases from V and 0 bases from J, leaving 7 bases between. This CDR3 spans 13 amino acids. The CDR3 DNA follows: TGTGCCAGCAGTCGACAGCACCAAGAGACCCAGTACTTC. It encodes CASSRQHQETQYF.

The V and J genes are TRBV10-2 and TRBJ2-1; tentative D call: TRBD2 (5 bases). The ends were cut back, 2 bases at V and 10 bases at J, with 9 bases in the middle. The length of the CDR3 is 12 residues. Germline V CDR1 and CDR2: WSHSY, SAAADI. The CDR3 DNA is TGCGCCAGCAGTGAGGAGCTAGCAGAGCAGTTCTTC. It translates to CASSEELAEQFF.

The chain couples TRBV3-1 (or the pseudogene TRBV3-2) to TRBJ2-3; no firm D call. The V and J ends lost 3 bases and 1 base respectively, with 5 bases between them. This CDR3 has 13 amino acids. The V gene's germline CDR1 is LGHDT and CDR2 YNNKEL (reference sequence). CDR3 loop: CASSQSGTDTQYF. The CDR3 DNA reads as TGTGCCAGCAGCCAGAGCGGCACAGATACGCAGTATTTT.